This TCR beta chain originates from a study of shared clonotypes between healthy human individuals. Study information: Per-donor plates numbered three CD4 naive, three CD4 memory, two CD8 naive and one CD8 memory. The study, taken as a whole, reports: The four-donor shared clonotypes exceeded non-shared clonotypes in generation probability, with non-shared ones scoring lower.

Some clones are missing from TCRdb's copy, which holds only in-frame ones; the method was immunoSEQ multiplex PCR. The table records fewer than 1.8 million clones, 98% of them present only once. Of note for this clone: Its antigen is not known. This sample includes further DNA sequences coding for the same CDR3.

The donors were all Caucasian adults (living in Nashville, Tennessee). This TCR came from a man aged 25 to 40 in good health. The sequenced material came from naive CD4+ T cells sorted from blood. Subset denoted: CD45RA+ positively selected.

The DNA for the CDR3 is TGTGCCAGCAGCGTAGGTACAGGAGGGAACCAGCCCCAGCATTTT. Translation gives CASSVGTGGNQPQHF. This chain links TRBV9 with TRBJ1-5; D perhaps matches TRBD1 (5 bases). The V end lost 0 bases, the J end lost 7 bases, and 14 bases lay between the germline ends. In germline, CDR1 is SGDLS, CDR2 YYNGEE. CDR3 size: 15 residues.